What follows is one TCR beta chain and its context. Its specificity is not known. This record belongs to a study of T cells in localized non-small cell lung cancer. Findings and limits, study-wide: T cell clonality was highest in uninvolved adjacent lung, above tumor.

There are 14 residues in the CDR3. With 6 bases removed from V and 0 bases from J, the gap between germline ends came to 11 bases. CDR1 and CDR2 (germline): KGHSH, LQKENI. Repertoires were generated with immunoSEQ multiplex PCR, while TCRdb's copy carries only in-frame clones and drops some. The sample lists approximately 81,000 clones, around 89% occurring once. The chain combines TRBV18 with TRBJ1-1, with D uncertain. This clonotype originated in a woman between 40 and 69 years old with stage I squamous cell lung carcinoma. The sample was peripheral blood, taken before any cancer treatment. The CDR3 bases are TGTGCCAGCTCGTTGACCGCTATGAACACTGAAGCTTTCTTT. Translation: CASSLTAMNTEAFF.